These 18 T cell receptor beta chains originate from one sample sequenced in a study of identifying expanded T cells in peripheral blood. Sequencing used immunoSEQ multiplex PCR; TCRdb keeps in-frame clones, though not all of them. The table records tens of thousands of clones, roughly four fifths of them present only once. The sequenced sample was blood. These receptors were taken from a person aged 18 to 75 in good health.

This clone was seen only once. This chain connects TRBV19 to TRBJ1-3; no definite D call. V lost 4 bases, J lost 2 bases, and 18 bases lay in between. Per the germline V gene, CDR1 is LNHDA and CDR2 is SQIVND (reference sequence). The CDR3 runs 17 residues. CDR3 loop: CASSKTDGLIAGNTIYF. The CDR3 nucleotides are TGTGCCAGTAGTAAAACCGACGGGCTGATAGCTGGAAACACCATATATTTT.

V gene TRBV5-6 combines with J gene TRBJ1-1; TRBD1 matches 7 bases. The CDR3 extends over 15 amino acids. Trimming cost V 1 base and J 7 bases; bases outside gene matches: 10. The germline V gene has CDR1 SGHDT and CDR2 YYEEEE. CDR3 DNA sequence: TGTGCCAGCAGCTTGAGAGGGGGCGCGATGAGTGAAGCTTTCTTT. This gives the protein CASSLRGGAMSEAFF.

The CDR3 bases are TGTGCCAGCAGCCCGGGGTCGGGCAGATCATTCGAGAATGGCTACACCTTC. This codes for CASSPGSGRSFENGYTF. The chain is built from TRBV5-5 and TRBJ1-2; D is uncertain. The CDR3 has 17 residues. CDR1 and CDR2 (germline): SGHKS, YYEKEE (reference sequence). V lost 4 bases, J lost 6 bases, and 25 bases lay in between.

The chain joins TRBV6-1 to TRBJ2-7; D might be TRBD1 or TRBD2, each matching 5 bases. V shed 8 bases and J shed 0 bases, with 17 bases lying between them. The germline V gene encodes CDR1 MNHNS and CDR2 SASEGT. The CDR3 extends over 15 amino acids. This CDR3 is CASGGSWVSSYEQYV. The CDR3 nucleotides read TGTGCCAGCGGGGGATCATGGGTCTCCTCCTACGAGCAGTACGTC.

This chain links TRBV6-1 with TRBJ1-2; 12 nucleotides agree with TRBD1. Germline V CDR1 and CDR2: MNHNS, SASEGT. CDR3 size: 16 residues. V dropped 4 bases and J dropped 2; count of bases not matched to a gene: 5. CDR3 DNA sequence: TGTGCCAGCAGTGTCGCGGGACAGGGGGCGAACTATGGCTACACCTTC. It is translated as CASSVAGQGANYGYTF.

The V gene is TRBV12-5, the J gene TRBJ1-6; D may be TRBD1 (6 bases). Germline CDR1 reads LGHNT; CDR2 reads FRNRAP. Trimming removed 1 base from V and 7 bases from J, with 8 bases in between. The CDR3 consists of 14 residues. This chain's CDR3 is CASGLEGGNSPLHF. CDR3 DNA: TGTGCTAGTGGTTTGGAGGGGGGAAATTCACCCCTCCACTTT. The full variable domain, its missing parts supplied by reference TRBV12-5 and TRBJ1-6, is DARVTQTPRHKVTEMGQEVTMRCQPILGHNTVFWYRQTMMQGLELLAYFRNRAPLDDSGMPKDRFSAEMPDATLATLKIQPSEPRDSAVYFCASGLEGGNSPLHFGNGTRLTVT.

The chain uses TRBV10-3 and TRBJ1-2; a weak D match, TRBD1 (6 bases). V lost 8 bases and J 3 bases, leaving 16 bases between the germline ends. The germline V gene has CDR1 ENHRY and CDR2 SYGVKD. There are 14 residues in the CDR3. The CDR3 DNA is TGTGCCATCTTCCGCGGGGGGCACGACTATGGCTACACCTTC. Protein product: CAIFRGGHDYGYTF.

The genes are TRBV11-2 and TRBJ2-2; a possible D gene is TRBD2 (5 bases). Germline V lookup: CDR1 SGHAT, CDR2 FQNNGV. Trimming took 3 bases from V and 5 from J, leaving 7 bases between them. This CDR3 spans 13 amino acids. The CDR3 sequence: CASSFGVTGELFF. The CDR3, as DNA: TGTGCCAGCAGCTTCGGGGTTACCGGGGAGCTGTTTTTT.

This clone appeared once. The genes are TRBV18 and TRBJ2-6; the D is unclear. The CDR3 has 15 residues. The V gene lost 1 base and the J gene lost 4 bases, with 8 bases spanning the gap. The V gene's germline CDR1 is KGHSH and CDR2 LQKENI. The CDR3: CASSPQVSGANVLTF. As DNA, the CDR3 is TGTGCCAGCTCACCACAGGTATCCGGGGCCAACGTCCTGACTTTC. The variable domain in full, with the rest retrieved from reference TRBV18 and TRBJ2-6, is NAGVMQNPRHLVRRRGQEARLRCSPMKGHSHVYWYRQLPEEGLKFMVYLQKENIIDESGMPKERFSAEFPKEGPSILRIQQVVRGDSAAYFCASSPQVSGANVLTFGAGSRLTVL.

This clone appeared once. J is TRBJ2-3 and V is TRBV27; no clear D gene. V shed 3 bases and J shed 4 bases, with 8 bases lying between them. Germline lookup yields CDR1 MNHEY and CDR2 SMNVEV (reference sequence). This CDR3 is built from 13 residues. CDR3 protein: CASSFRFADTQYF. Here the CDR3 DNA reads TGTGCCAGCAGTTTTCGTTTTGCAGATACGCAGTATTTT.

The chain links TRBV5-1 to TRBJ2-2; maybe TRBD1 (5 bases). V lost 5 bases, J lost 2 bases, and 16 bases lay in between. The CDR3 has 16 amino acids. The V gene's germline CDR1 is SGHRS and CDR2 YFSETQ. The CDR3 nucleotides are TGCGCCAGCAGTCCCGGTTTAGGGGTTAACACCGGGGAGCTGTTTTTT. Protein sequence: CASSPGLGVNTGELFF.

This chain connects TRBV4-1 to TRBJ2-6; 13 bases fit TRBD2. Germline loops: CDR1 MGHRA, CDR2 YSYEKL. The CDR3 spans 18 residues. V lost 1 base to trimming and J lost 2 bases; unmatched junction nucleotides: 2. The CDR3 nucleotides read TGCGCCAGCAGCCAAGGGGGACTAGCGGGAACTGGGGCCAACGTCCTGACTTTC. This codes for CASSQGGLAGTGANVLTF.

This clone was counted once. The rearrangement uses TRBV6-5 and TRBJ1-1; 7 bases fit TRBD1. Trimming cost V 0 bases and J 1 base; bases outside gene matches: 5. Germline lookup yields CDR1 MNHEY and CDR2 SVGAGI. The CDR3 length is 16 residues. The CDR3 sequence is CASSYSRGRRNTEAFF. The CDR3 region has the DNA TGTGCCAGCAGTTACTCGAGGGGGCGTCGGAACACTGAAGCTTTCTTT.

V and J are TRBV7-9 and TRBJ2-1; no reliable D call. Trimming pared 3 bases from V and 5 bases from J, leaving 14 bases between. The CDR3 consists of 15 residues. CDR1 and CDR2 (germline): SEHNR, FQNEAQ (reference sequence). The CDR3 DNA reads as TGTGCCAGCAGCTTGTCGGAGACTGGCAACAATGAGCAGTTCTTC. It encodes CASSLSETGNNEQFF.

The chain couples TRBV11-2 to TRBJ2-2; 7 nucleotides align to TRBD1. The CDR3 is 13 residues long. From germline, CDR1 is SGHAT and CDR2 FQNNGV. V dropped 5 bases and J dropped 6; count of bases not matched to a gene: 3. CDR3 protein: CASSRTGAGELFF. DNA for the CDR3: TGTGCCAGCAGCCGGACAGGAGCCGGGGAGCTGTTTTTT.

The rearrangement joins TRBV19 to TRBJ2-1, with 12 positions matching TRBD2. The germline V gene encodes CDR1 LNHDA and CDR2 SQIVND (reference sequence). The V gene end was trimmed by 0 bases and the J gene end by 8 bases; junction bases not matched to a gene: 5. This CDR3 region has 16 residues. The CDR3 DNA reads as TGTGCCAGTAGTATAGATTCTAGCGGGAGGGGTTATGAGCAGTTCTTC. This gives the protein CASSIDSSGRGYEQFF.

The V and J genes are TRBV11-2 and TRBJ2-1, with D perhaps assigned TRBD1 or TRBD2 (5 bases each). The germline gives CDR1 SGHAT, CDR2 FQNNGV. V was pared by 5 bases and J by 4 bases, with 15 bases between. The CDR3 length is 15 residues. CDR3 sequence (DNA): TGTGCCAGCAGCCCGGGACGGGCTACTTACAATGAGCAGTTCTTC. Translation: CASSPGRATYNEQFF.

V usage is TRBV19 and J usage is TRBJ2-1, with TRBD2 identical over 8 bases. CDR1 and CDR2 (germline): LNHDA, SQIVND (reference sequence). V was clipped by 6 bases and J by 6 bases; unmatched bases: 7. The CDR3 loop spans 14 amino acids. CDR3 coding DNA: TGTGCCAGTAGCCCCGGGGGGGCGAGCAATGAGCAGTTCTTC. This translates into CASSPGGASNEQFF.